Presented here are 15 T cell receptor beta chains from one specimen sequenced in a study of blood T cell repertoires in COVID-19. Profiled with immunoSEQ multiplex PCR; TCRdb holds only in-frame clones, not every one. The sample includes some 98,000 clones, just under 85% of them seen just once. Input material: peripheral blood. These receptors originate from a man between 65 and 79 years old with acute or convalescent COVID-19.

The CDR3 protein is CASRQDRVNTEAFF. As DNA, the CDR3 is TGTGCCAGCAGGCAAGACAGGGTGAACACTGAAGCTTTCTTT. The rearrangement joins TRBV6-5 to TRBJ1-1, with 7 bases aligning to TRBD1. Trimming took 6 bases from V and 0 from J; bases not matched to a gene: 4. The germline V gene has CDR1 MNHEY and CDR2 SVGAGI. CDR3 length equals 14 residues.

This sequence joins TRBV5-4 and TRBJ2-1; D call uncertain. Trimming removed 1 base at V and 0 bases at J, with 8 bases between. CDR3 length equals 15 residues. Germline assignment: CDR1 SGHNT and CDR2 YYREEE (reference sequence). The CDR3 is CASSLRVTSYNEQFF. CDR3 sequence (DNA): TGTGCCAGCAGCTTGCGGGTTACCTCCTACAATGAGCAGTTCTTC.

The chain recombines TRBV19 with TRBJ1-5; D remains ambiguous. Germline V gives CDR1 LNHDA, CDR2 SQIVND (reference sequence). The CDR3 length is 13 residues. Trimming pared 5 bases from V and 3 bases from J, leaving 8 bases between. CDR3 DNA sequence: TGTGCCAGTAGTGGTCGAGACAATCAGCCCCAGCATTTT. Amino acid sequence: CASSGRDNQPQHF. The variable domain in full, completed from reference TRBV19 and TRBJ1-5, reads DGGITQSPKYLFRKEGQNVTLSCEQNLNHDAMYWYRQDPGQGLRLIYYSQIVNDFQKGDIAEGYSVSREKKESFPLTVTSAQKNPTAFYLCASSGRDNQPQHFGDGTRLSIL.

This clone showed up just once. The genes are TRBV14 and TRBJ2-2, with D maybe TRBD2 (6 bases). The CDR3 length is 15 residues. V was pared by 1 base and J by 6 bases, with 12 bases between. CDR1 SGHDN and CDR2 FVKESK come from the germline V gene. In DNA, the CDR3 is TGTGCCAGCAGCCAAGTAGGGAGGCTTCCCGGGGAGCTGTTTTTT. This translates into CASSQVGRLPGELFF.

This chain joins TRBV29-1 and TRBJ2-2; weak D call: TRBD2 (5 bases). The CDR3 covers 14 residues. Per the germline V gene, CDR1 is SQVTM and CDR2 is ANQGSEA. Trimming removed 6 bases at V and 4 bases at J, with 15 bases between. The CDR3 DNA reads TGCAGCGTAATTCGTGGGAGTGGCACCGGGGAGCTGTTTTTT. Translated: CSVIRGSGTGELFF.

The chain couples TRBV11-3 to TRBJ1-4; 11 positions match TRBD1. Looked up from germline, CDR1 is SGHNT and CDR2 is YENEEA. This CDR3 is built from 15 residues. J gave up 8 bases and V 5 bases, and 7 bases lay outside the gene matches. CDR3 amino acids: CASSPGDRGDEKLFF. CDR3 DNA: TGTGCCAGCAGCCCAGGGGACAGGGGGGACGAAAAACTGTTTTTT.

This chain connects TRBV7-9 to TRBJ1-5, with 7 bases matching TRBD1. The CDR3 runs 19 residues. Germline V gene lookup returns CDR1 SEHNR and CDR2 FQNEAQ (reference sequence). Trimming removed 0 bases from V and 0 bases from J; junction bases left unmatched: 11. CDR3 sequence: CASSLAQTGTAYSNQPQHF. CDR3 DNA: TGTGCCAGCAGCTTAGCCCAGACCGGGACAGCGTATAGCAATCAGCCCCAGCATTTT. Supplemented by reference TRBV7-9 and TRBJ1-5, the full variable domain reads DTGVSQNPRHKITKRGQNVTFRCDPISEHNRLYWYRQTLGQGPEFLTYFQNEAQLEKSRLLSDRFSAERPKGSFSTLEIQRTEQGDSAMYLCASSLAQTGTAYSNQPQHFGDGTRLSIL.

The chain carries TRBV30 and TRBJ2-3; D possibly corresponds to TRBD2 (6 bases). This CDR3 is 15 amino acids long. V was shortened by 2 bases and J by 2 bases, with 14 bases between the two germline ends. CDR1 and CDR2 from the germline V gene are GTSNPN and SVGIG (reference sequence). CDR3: CAWSPPGTPTDTQYF. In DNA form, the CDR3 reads TGTGCCTGGAGTCCTCCAGGGACTCCCACAGATACGCAGTATTTT.

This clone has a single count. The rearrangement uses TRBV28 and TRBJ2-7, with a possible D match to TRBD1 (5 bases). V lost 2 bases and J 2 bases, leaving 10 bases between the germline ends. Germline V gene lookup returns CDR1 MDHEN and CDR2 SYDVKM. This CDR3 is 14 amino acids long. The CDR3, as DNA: TGTGCCAGCAGTTTAAGGACACCTACCTACGAGCAGTACTTC. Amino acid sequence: CASSLRTPTYEQYF.

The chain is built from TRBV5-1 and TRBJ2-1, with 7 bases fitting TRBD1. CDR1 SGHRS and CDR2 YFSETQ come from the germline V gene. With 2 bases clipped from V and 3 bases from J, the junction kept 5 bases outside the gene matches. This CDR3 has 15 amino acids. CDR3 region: CASSFNRGFYNEQFF. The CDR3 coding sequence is TGCGCCAGCAGCTTTAACAGGGGATTCTACAATGAGCAGTTCTTC.

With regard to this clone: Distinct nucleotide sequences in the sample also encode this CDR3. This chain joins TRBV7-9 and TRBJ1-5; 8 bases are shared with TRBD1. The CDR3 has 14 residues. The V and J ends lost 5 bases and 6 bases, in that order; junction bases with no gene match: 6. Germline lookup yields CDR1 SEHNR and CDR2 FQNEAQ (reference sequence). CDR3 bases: TGTGCCAGCAGCCCTGACAGGGGAGGTCAGCCCCAGCATTTT. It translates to CASSPDRGGQPQHF.

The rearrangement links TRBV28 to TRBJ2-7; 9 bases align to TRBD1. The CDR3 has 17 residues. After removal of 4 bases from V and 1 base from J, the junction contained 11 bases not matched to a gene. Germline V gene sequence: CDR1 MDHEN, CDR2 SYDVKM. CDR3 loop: CASSSYPGTGTSYEQYF. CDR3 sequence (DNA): TGTGCCAGCAGTTCTTACCCGGGGACAGGGACGTCCTACGAGCAGTACTTC.

The CDR3 spells CSVERPNFYNEQFF. In DNA, the CDR3 is TGCAGCGTTGAGAGGCCGAATTTCTACAATGAGCAGTTCTTC. The chain is built from TRBV29-1 and TRBJ2-1; the D is unclear. The CDR3 consists of 14 residues. Germline V CDR1 and CDR2: SQVTM, ANQGSEA. Trimming left V 3 bases short and J 3 bases short, with 12 bases between.

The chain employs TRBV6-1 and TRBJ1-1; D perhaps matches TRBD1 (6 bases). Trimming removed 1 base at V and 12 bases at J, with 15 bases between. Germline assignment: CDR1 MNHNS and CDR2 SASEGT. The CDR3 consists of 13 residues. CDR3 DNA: TGTGCCAGCAGTGAAGAGTACAGGGTTTCAACTTTCTTT. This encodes CASSEEYRVSTFF.

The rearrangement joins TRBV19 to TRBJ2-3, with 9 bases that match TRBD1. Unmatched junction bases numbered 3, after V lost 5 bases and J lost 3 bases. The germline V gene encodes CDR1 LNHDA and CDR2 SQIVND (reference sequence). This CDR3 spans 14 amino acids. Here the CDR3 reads CASSDRGSTDTQYF. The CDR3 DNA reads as TGTGCCAGTAGTGACAGGGGGTCAACAGATACGCAGTATTTT.